This passage covers 19 T cell receptor beta chains from one sample sequenced in a study of blood T cell repertoires in COVID-19. Clones were sequenced by immunoSEQ multiplex PCR, and TCRdb holds only the in-frame ones, with some missing. The sample shows approximately 250,000 clones, 84% of them seen only once. Sequences were obtained from peripheral blood. The receptors were sampled from a man between 50 and 59 years old with acute or convalescent COVID-19.

The genes are TRBV19 and TRBJ1-2; the D gene is possibly TRBD1 (5 bases). Germline CDR1 is LNHDA and CDR2 is SQIVND (reference sequence). V dropped 7 bases and J dropped 5 bases, with 11 bases sitting between them. The CDR3 has 12 residues. The DNA for the CDR3 is TGTGCCAGTATGCGGCAGGGTTATGGCTACACCTTC. Translating it yields CASMRQGYGYTF.

Concerning this clone itself: At one of its ends the junction is not consistent with the germline gene, which may arise from a read error. The DNA of the CDR3 is TGTGCTAGCAGCTTAGCCGAACGGCGGGAGCAGTTCTTC. Protein sequence: CASSLAERREQFF. The chain has TRBV7-7 and TRBJ2-1; D is ambiguous. The CDR3 sequence is 13 residues long. Germline CDR1 and CDR2: SSHAT and FNYEAQ (reference sequence).

V usage is TRBV12-5 and J usage is TRBJ2-7; TRBD1 aligns across 10 bases. This CDR3 has 16 amino acids. The germline gives CDR1 LGHNT, CDR2 FRNRAP. J lost 3 bases, V lost 4 bases, and 9 bases had no gene match. The chain's CDR3 is CASGWDSGTGDYEQYF. CDR3 sequence (DNA): TGTGCTAGTGGTTGGGACTCCGGGACAGGGGACTACGAGCAGTACTTC.

This clone was observed a few times. V is TRBV5-6 and J is TRBJ1-6; D is undetermined. Trimming left V 2 bases short and J 6 bases short, with 9 bases between. Germline V gene lookup returns CDR1 SGHDT and CDR2 YYEEEE. This CDR3 spans 14 amino acids. CDR3 region: CASSLTEGNSPLHF. In DNA, the CDR3 is TGTGCCAGCAGCTTAACAGAGGGTAATTCACCCCTCCACTTT.

This clone has just a few counts. The chain is built from TRBV9 and TRBJ2-3, with 7 bases lining up with TRBD2. Germline trimming cut 4 bases from V and 3 bases from J; bases unmatched to any gene: 8. CDR3 length: 15 residues. Germline CDR1 SGDLS, CDR2 YYNGEE. CDR3 protein: CASSPRGEGTDTQYF. The CDR3 DNA reads as TGTGCCAGCAGCCCCAGAGGGGAGGGTACAGATACGCAGTATTTT.

The V and J genes are TRBV3-1 (or the pseudogene TRBV3-2) and TRBJ1-2; D is ambiguous. Germline CDR1 reads LGHDT; CDR2 reads YNNKEL (reference sequence). V was shortened by 5 bases and J by 8 bases, with 21 bases between the two germline ends. This CDR3 spans 15 amino acids. CDR3 bases: TGTGCCAGCAGCTCCGGTCACAGCCGTATTTTAGGCTACACCTTC. Residues: CASSSGHSRILGYTF.

This chain joins TRBV11-2 and TRBJ1-1; D gene unclear. V was shortened by 1 base and J by 1 base, with 4 bases between the two germline ends. The CDR3 totals 13 residues. Germline CDR1 and CDR2: SGHAT and FQNNGV. The CDR3 sequence is CASSLGENTEAFF. CDR3 sequence (DNA): TGTGCCAGCAGCTTAGGAGAGAACACTGAAGCTTTCTTT.

V and J are TRBV4-1 and TRBJ2-7; D is ambiguous. There are 14 residues in the CDR3. The germline CDR1 and CDR2 sequences are MGHRA and YSYEKL. V lost 4 bases and J lost 2, with 12 bases in between. The DNA for the CDR3 is TGCGCCAGCAGCCCCGGGTCCTATACCTACGAGCAGTACTTC. It translates to CASSPGSYTYEQYF.

V gene TRBV9 combines with J gene TRBJ2-7, with 7 bases matching TRBD1. Germline V gene lookup returns CDR1 SGDLS and CDR2 YYNGEE. The length of the CDR3 is 15 residues. Trimming took 0 bases from V and 2 from J; bases not matched to a gene: 5. As DNA, the CDR3 is TGTGCCAGCAGCGTAGCGACAGGGATGCCCTACGAGCAGTACTTC. Protein product: CASSVATGMPYEQYF. Full variable domain (outside the CDR3, taken from reference TRBV9 and TRBJ2-7): DSGVTQTPKHLITATGQRVTLRCSPRSGDLSVYWYQQSLDQGLQFLIQYYNGEERAKGNILERFSAQQFPDLHSELNLSSLELGDSALYFCASSVATGMPYEQYFGPGTRLTVT.

The chain carries TRBV3-1 (or the pseudogene TRBV3-2) and TRBJ1-1, with D uncertain. Per germline, CDR1 LGHDT and CDR2 YNNKEL (reference sequence). This CDR3 comprises 14 residues. The V and J ends lost 2 bases and 2 bases respectively, with 9 bases between them. The CDR3 loop reads CASSQPGVNTEAFF. The CDR3 region has the DNA TGTGCCAGCAGCCAACCCGGAGTAAACACTGAAGCTTTCTTT.

This chain connects TRBV21-1 to TRBJ2-2; the table's D call, TRBD1, was not checked against the DNA. TRBV21-1 is a listed pseudogene. This CDR3 is 16 amino acids long. In nucleotides, the CDR3 is TGTGCCAGCAGCAAAAGGGCGGACAGCTACACCGGGGAGCTGTTTTTT. Protein: CASSKRADSYTGELFF.

V gene TRBV30 combines with J gene TRBJ2-7; TRBD2 matches 8 bases. The CDR3 consists of 14 residues. Germline CDR1 and CDR2: GTSNPN and SVGIG (reference sequence). The V gene end was trimmed by 0 bases and the J gene end by 3 bases; junction bases not matched to a gene: 4. In DNA form, the CDR3 reads TGTGCCTGGAGTGTACCCGGGGGGGTCTACGAGCAGTACTTC. This translates into CAWSVPGGVYEQYF.

This chain uses TRBV7-9 with TRBJ2-7; D is undetermined. The CDR3 is 12 residues long. Between the trimmed V and J ends, which lost 5 bases and 5 bases, there was a span of 10 bases. Germline values: CDR1 SEHNR, CDR2 FQNEAQ (reference sequence). The CDR3 is CASSASSNEQYF. The CDR3 coding sequence is TGTGCCAGCAGCGCATCCTCTAACGAGCAGTACTTC.

This chain joins TRBV28 and TRBJ1-5, with TRBD1 identical over 9 bases. The J segment lost 1 base and the V segment lost 6 bases, leaving 4 bases of the junction unmatched. Germline values: CDR1 MDHEN, CDR2 SYDVKM. The CDR3 consists of 15 residues. The CDR3: CASRTGGASNQPQHF. In DNA, the CDR3 is TGTGCCAGCAGAACAGGGGGCGCGAGCAATCAGCCCCAGCATTTT.

V usage is TRBV11-1 and J usage is TRBJ2-1, with TRBD2 matching over 13 bases. The CDR3 contains 16 residues. V trimming: 5 bases; J trimming: 5 bases; junction bases outside the gene matches: 6. CDR1 and CDR2 from the germline V gene are SGHAT and FQDESV (reference sequence). CDR3 loop: CASSPRGLAGNNEQFF. The CDR3 bases are TGTGCCAGCAGCCCCAGGGGACTAGCGGGAAACAATGAGCAGTTCTTC.

This chain uses TRBV10-3 with TRBJ2-3, with D perhaps matching TRBD1 (5 bases). Deletions cut 3 bases from V and 6 bases from J, with 10 bases between. There are 13 residues in the CDR3. Germline CDR1 is ENHRY and CDR2 is SYGVKD. The CDR3 region is CAISEDSSDTQYF. In DNA form, the CDR3 reads TGTGCCATCAGTGAAGACAGTTCGGATACGCAGTATTTT.

V and J are TRBV6-5 and TRBJ1-4, with 7 nucleotides matching TRBD1. The CDR3 sequence is 15 residues long. The V gene end was trimmed by 2 bases and the J gene end by 8 bases; junction bases not matched to a gene: 8. Germline V lookup: CDR1 MNHEY, CDR2 SVGAGI. The CDR3 nucleotides read TGTGCCAGCAGTTACGACAGGGCAGTAGAAGAAAAACTGTTTTTT. Its translation: CASSYDRAVEEKLFF.

V and J are TRBV12-5 and TRBJ1-2; TRBD1 might be the D (5 bases). The length of the CDR3 is 13 residues. Trimming cost V 6 bases and J 8 bases, with 16 bases left between them. Germline CDR1 LGHNT, CDR2 FRNRAP. CDR3 DNA sequence: TGTGCTAGTGGCCGGGACGGGACTTTAGGCTACACCTTC. Protein sequence: CASGRDGTLGYTF.

The CDR3 spells CASSLSDRERAFF. DNA of the CDR3: TGTGCCAGCAGCTTATCGGACAGGGAGAGAGCTTTCTTT. The chain couples TRBV11-2 to TRBJ1-1; 8 nucleotides match TRBD1. The CDR3 runs to 13 residues. J gave up 10 bases and V 2 bases, and 6 bases lay outside the gene matches. CDR1 SGHAT and CDR2 FQNNGV come from the germline V gene.